Listed here are 27 T cell receptor beta chains from one sample, sequenced in a study of blood T cells in healthy people across ages. For the second PCR, which ran for roughly 7 to 11 cycles, a sample-barcoded 5' primer and a J-beta primer mix were used. TCRdb re-called the 5' RACE reads with MiXCR, one entry per CDR3 protein. The profile shows 800,000 to 950,000 distinct CDR3 sequences, 29% of them singletons. In addition, the sample was reused for a study of T cells of mothers and their children.

The sample comprised blood. These receptors all come from a woman in her thirties or forties in good health.

The sample holds many counts of this clonotype. The rearrangement joins TRBV11-2 to TRBJ2-3; 7 bases fit TRBD1. The ends lost 7 bases at V and 1 base at J; junction bases unmatched: 8. The CDR3 totals 15 residues. CDR1 SGHAT and CDR2 FQNNGV come from the germline V gene. CDR3 protein: CASTTGAFGTDTQYF. The CDR3 nucleotides are TGTGCCAGCACTACAGGGGCCTTCGGCACAGATACGCAGTATTTT.

V is TRBV6-5 and J is TRBJ2-3; 9 positions agree with TRBD1. Germline trimming cut 5 bases from V and 2 bases from J; bases unmatched to any gene: 5. Germline V CDR1 and CDR2: MNHEY, SVGAGI. The CDR3 spans 15 residues. CDR3 sequence reads: CASSRRTGATDTQYF. In nucleotides, the CDR3 is TGTGCCAGCAGTCGCCGGACAGGGGCCACAGATACGCAGTATTTT.

This chain links TRBV11-2 with TRBJ2-1, with 7 bases matching TRBD1. Germline CDR1 SGHAT, CDR2 FQNNGV. The CDR3 spans 16 residues. Germline trimming cut 6 bases from V and 2 bases from J; bases unmatched to any gene: 10. In DNA, the CDR3 is TGTGCCAGCAGACGACAGGGTTTAGGCACCTACAATGAGCAGTTCTTC. The encoded protein is CASRRQGLGTYNEQFF.

Only a few counts were recorded for this clonotype. The V gene is TRBV20-1, the J gene TRBJ1-4; 10 bases are a match to TRBD1. The CDR3 contains 14 residues. Trimming at V came to 6 bases and at J to 8 bases, leaving 9 bases not matched to a gene. Germline lookup yields CDR1 DFQATT and CDR2 SNEGSKA (reference sequence). The CDR3 DNA follows: TGCAGTGCGTCCCGGACAGGGGGAAAAGAAAAACTGTTTTTT. Protein sequence: CSASRTGGKEKLFF.

This clonotype was detected once. The gene calls are TRBV29-1 and TRBJ2-6; tentative D call: TRBD1 (5 bases). Trimming removed 4 bases at V and 0 bases at J, with 10 bases between. This CDR3 has 15 residues. The germline V gene has CDR1 SQVTM and CDR2 ANQGSEA. CDR3 residues: CSVGAQGSGANVLTF. Here the CDR3 DNA reads TGCAGCGTTGGCGCTCAGGGCTCTGGGGCCAACGTCCTGACTTTC.

On this clonotype: One end of the junction varies from germline; a read error may be responsible. The chain is built from TRBV25-1 and TRBJ2-4, with D possibly being TRBD1 (5 bases). CDR1 is MGHDK, CDR2 SYGVNS, per germline. The CDR3 length is 13 residues. CDR3 coding DNA: TGTGCCAGCACTGAAGGGGATAAAAACATTCAGTACTTC. This encodes CASTEGDKNIQYF.

The sample holds a few counts of this clonotype. The chain is built from TRBV7-9 and TRBJ1-5, with unresolved D. Germline-derived CDR1 and CDR2 are SEHNR and FQNEAQ (reference sequence). CDR3 length equals 15 residues. Deletions cut 1 base from V and 2 bases from J, with 9 bases between. The CDR3 loop reads CASSLGEAGNQPQHF. DNA for the CDR3: TGTGCCAGCAGCTTAGGTGAAGCCGGCAATCAGCCCCAGCATTTT.

The gene calls are TRBV12-3 or TRBV12-4 and TRBJ1-2, with TRBD1 matching 8 bases. V shed 7 bases, J shed 3 bases, and the junction held 10 bases outside the gene matches. CDR3 size: 15 residues. CDR3 sequence: CASTLTGGNDYGYTF. CDR3 DNA: TGTGCCAGCACGCTTACAGGGGGAAACGACTATGGCTACACCTTC.

There are a few counts of this clonotype. V gene TRBV20-1 combines with J gene TRBJ1-5, with D possibly being TRBD1 (5 bases). Germline loops: CDR1 DFQATT, CDR2 SNEGSKA (reference sequence). V was cut by 3 bases and J by 6 bases, with 12 bases left in between. The CDR3 loop spans 13 amino acids. This CDR3 is CSARGYGGQPQHF. The CDR3 nucleotides read TGCAGTGCTAGGGGGTATGGGGGTCAGCCCCAGCATTTT.

A word on this clonotype: An end of the junction does not agree with germline; a read error may underlie this. The rearrangement links TRBV7-2 to TRBJ2-5; the match to TRBD2 covers 9 bases. Matching the DNA end better, TRBJ2-1 makes the J call doubtful. Germline-derived CDR1 and CDR2 are SGHTA and FQGNSA. The CDR3 totals 17 residues. The CDR3 nucleotides read TGTGCCAGTAGCTTAGGATGGCTAGCGGGACCCCAAGAGACCCAGTTCTTC. This sequence encodes CASSLGWLAGPQETQFF.

This chain links TRBV28 with TRBJ2-5; unclear D gene. CDR1 MDHEN and CDR2 SYDVKM come from the germline V gene. This CDR3 spans 14 amino acids. V was cut by 6 bases and J by 13 bases, with 24 bases left in between. The CDR3 nucleotides read TGTGCCAGCAGATTAAACACCGTTTCGGATAGATGGTACTTC. This translates into CASRLNTVSDRWYF. Variable domain in full (rest from reference TRBV28 and TRBJ2-5): DVKVTQSSRYLVKRTGEKVFLECVQDMDHENMFWYRQDPGLGLRLIYFSYDVKMKEKGDIPEGYSVSREKKERFSLILESASTNQTSMYLCASRLNTVSDRWYFGPGTRLLVL.

The rearrangement joins TRBV6-5 to TRBJ2-7; 8 bases fit TRBD1. The length of the CDR3 is 14 residues. The germline CDR1 and CDR2 sequences are MNHEY and SVGAGI. The junction had 3 bases not matched to a gene; V was cut back by 0 bases and J by 5 bases. CDR3 DNA: TGTGCCAGCAGTTACTCTGAGACAGGGGACGAGCAGTACTTC. Translated: CASSYSETGDEQYF.

Of note for this clonotype: This may be a read error: a much more frequent sequence differs by one nucleotide. The chain couples TRBV7-2 to TRBJ2-7; D is uncertain. V was clipped by 2 bases and J by 7 bases, with 9 bases between them. The V gene's germline CDR1 is SGHTA and CDR2 FQGNSA. CDR3 length: 12 residues. The CDR3 reads CASSLMRTEQYF. CDR3 coding DNA: TGTGCCAGCAGCTTAATGCGCACTGAGCAGTACTTC.

This clonotype was seen a handful of times. The rearrangement uses TRBV3-1 and TRBJ1-1; a weak D match, TRBD1 (5 bases). V lost 5 bases, J lost 4 bases, and 11 bases lay in between. Germline V CDR1 and CDR2: LGHDT, YNNKEL (reference sequence). This CDR3 spans 13 amino acids. The CDR3 DNA reads TGTGCCAGCAGCGAAGTTGGGGGCACTGAAGCTTTCTTT. Amino acids: CASSEVGGTEAFF. Complete variable domain (other parts from reference TRBV3-1 and TRBJ1-1): DTAVSQTPKYLVTQMGNDKSIKCEQNLGHDTMYWYKQDSKKFLKIMFSYNNKELIINETVPNRFSPKSPDKAHLNLHINSLELGDSAVYFCASSEVGGTEAFFGQGTRLTVV.

This clonotype showed up just a few times. This chain links TRBV29-1 with TRBJ2-5; perhaps TRBD1 as D (6 bases). Deletions cut 7 bases from V and 5 bases from J, with 11 bases between. This CDR3 is 11 amino acids long. From germline, CDR1 is SQVTM and CDR2 ANQGSEA. DNA for the CDR3: TGCAGCGCCTGGGGGCTGGAGACCCAGTACTTC. Translation gives CSAWGLETQYF. The full variable domain, its missing parts supplied by reference TRBV29-1 and TRBJ2-5, is SAVISQKPSRDICQRGTSLTIQCQVDSQVTMMFWYRQQPGQSLTLIATANQGSEATYESGFVIDKFPISRPNLTFSTLTVSNMSPEDSSIYLCSAWGLETQYFGPGTRLLVL.

To note about this clonotype: At one end the junction does not follow the germline gene, possibly because of a read error. This chain connects TRBV7-2 to TRBJ2-3; D unresolved. The germline CDR1 and CDR2 sequences are SGHTA and FQGNSA. CDR3 length: 12 amino acids. DNA of the CDR3: TGTGCCAGCGGCTTCGTCCTAGATACGCAGTATTTT. It specifies CASGFVLDTQYF.

This clonotype was seen a handful of times. The chain carries TRBV13 and TRBJ2-5, with D perhaps matching TRBD2 (6 bases). The CDR3 consists of 15 residues. The germline CDR1 and CDR2 sequences are PRHDT and FYEKMQ (reference sequence). V was pared by 5 bases and J by 5 bases, with 18 bases between. CDR3 sequence reads: CASSARPLEGETQYF. In DNA, the CDR3 is TGTGCCAGCAGCGCCCGGCCCCTGGAGGGTGAGACCCAGTACTTC. Variable domain in full (rest from reference TRBV13 and TRBJ2-5): AAGVIQSPRHLIKEKRETATLKCYPIPRHDTVYWYQQGPGQDPQFLISFYEKMQSDKGSIPDRFSAQQFSDYHSELNMSSLELGDSALYFCASSARPLEGETQYFGPGTRLLVL.

The rearrangement links TRBV7-2 to TRBJ1-2, with TRBD1 identical over 7 bases. The CDR3 spans 16 residues. Germline trimming cut 5 bases from V and 1 base from J; bases unmatched to any gene: 10. The germline CDR1 and CDR2 sequences are SGHTA and FQGNSA. The chain's CDR3 is CASSPSGAGGNYGYTF. CDR3 DNA sequence: TGTGCCAGCAGCCCCTCGGGGGCAGGGGGTAACTATGGCTACACCTTC.

Only a few counts were recorded for this clonotype. The chain recombines TRBV7-9 with TRBJ1-2, with D unresolved. Trimming shortened V by 7 bases and J by 0 bases, and 15 bases separated the two germline ends. The length of the CDR3 is 15 residues. Looked up from germline, CDR1 is SEHNR and CDR2 is FQNEAQ (reference sequence). The CDR3 loop is CASNFLQPSNYGYTF. The CDR3 DNA reads as TGTGCCAGCAACTTTCTCCAGCCCTCTAACTATGGCTACACCTTC.

Comments on this clonotype: A much larger clone is a single base away; this may be a read error. The chain combines TRBV7-2 with TRBJ2-1; 12 positions match TRBD1. The CDR3 consists of 17 residues. CDR1 and CDR2 (germline): SGHTA, FQGNSA. V trimming: 4 bases; J trimming: 8 bases; junction bases outside the gene matches: 12. The CDR3 DNA reads as TGTGCCAGCAGCTCTCAGCTCCTCCGGGACAGGGGGCATGAGCAGTTCTTC. Its translation is CASSSQLLRDRGHEQFF.

The rearrangement joins TRBV7-9 to TRBJ2-5; D is uncertain. The CDR3 spans 16 residues. Germline V CDR1 and CDR2: SEHNR, FQNEAQ (reference sequence). With 5 bases removed from V and 4 bases from J, the gap between germline ends came to 20 bases. CDR3 in DNA: TGTGCCAGCAGCCCGGGCCAAGGGAAGAACGGAGAGACCCAGTACTTC. This codes for CASSPGQGKNGETQYF.

The chain couples TRBV27 to TRBJ2-4; 10 bases are shared with TRBD2. V gave up 3 bases and J gave up 4 bases; unmatched junction bases: 3. CDR1 is MNHEY and CDR2 is SMNVEV in the germline V gene (reference sequence). CDR3 length: 15 amino acids. The chain's CDR3 is CASSFSGGLKNIQYF. CDR3 coding DNA: TGTGCCAGCAGTTTTAGCGGGGGGCTTAAAAACATTCAGTACTTC.

This clonotype was found many times. The J gene is TRBJ2-1, the V gene TRBV5-5; the D is unclear. Germline CDR1 and CDR2: SGHKS and YYEKEE (reference sequence). The CDR3 spans 15 residues. Trimming took 2 bases from V and 5 from J, leaving 14 bases between them. CDR3 amino acids: CASSLQPDTDNEQFF. The CDR3 DNA reads as TGTGCCAGCAGCTTACAACCTGACACCGACAATGAGCAGTTCTTC.

This clonotype was seen just once. This rearrangement joins TRBV28 to TRBJ1-6, with a weak D call TRBD1 (5 bases). The germline V gene encodes CDR1 MDHEN and CDR2 SYDVKM. The CDR3 extends over 18 amino acids. V lost 6 bases to trimming and J lost 0 bases, with 18 bases between them. CDR3 coding DNA: TGTGCCAGCAGCCCCGGGGCGGTCCTCCGCTCCTATAATTCACCCCTCCACTTT. Translated, it gives CASSPGAVLRSYNSPLHF.

The genes are TRBV5-1 and TRBJ1-1, with D possibly being TRBD1 (5 bases). The CDR3 length is 15 residues. Deletions cut 0 bases from V and 1 base from J, with 10 bases between. Germline CDR1 is SGHRS and CDR2 is YFSETQ. CDR3 sequence (DNA): TGCGCCAGCAGCTTGGAAGGGACGACGAACACTGAAGCTTTCTTT. Protein product: CASSLEGTTNTEAFF.

This clonotype has just a few counts. J is TRBJ2-3 and V is TRBV5-1; D is unclear. This CDR3 is built from 16 residues. Deletions cut 2 bases from V and 3 bases from J, with 16 bases between. Germline values: CDR1 SGHRS, CDR2 YFSETQ. The CDR3 nucleotides are TGCGCCAGCAGCTTAGGGAACTACCCTTTAACAGATACGCAGTATTTT. Translation: CASSLGNYPLTDTQYF.

This clonotype was counted a few times. In DNA form, the CDR3 reads TGTGCCAGTGGGGGGATGACTAATGAAAAACTGTTTTTT. Its translation: CASGGMTNEKLFF. The rearrangement links TRBV12-3 or TRBV12-4 to TRBJ1-4; tentative D call: TRBD1 (5 bases). The germline V and J ends were trimmed by 9 bases and 2 bases, with 10 bases remaining between them. This CDR3 is 13 amino acids long.